This is a list of T cell receptor beta chains from one sample in a study of T cells after yellow fever vaccination. MiXCR, run by TCRdb on the 5' RACE reads, gives a single entry per CDR3 protein. The sample holds some 670,000 distinct CDR3 sequences, approximately 13% seen once. The sequencing used PBMCs, collected on the day of the yellow fever booster vaccination. The receptors stem from a man in his thirties or forties who received the YFV17D yellow fever vaccine. Each CDR3 is given with its conserved first and last residue. The D gene is left open where the match is weak. Only part of the rows carry a size: once, few, many, or a class if the clone is expanded.

J gene | V gene | clone size | D gene | CDR3 protein | CDR3 DNA
TRBJ2-5 | TRBV10-3 | NA | NA | CAISEVVMETQYF | TGTGCCATCAGTGAAGTCGTGATGGAGACCCAGTACTTC
TRBJ2-2 | TRBV18 | few | NA | CASSPEQEGARTGELFF | TGTGCCAGCTCACCGGAGCAGGAGGGGGCGCGGACCGGGGAGCTGTTTTTT
TRBJ2-3 | TRBV20-1 | few | NA | CSEGGSSTDTQYF | TGCAGTGAGGGGGGTTCTAGCACAGATACGCAGTATTTT
TRBJ2-3 | TRBV5-5 | many | NA | CASSVAWGTDTQYF | TGTGCCAGCAGCGTAGCGTGGGGCACAGATACGCAGTATTTT
TRBJ2-5 | TRBV11-2 | few | TRBD1 | CASSPRDRGETQYF | TGTGCCAGCAGCCCCCGGGACAGGGGGGAGACCCAGTACTTC
TRBJ1-5 | TRBV6-5 | few | NA | CASSYGTGNQPQHF | TGTGCCAGCAGTTACGGAACAGGGAATCAGCCCCAGCATTTT
TRBJ2-6 | TRBV6-2/TRBV6-3 | NA | NA | CASVKGGYNVLTF | TGTGCCAGCGTTAAGGGGGGGTACAACGTCCTGACTTTC
TRBJ1-5 | TRBV10-3 | few | TRBD1 | CAISQGADQPQHF | TGTGCCATCAGTCAGGGGGCTGATCAGCCCCAGCATTTT
TRBJ2-2 | TRBV4-3 | few | NA | CASSRDPGGGGELFF | TGCGCCAGCAGCCGAGACCCGGGGGGCGGCGGGGAGCTGTTTTTT
TRBJ2-3 | TRBV12-3/TRBV12-4 | few | NA | CASSLMPSTDTQYF | TGTGCCAGCAGTTTAATGCCCAGCACAGATACGCAGTATTTT
TRBJ2-4 | TRBV27 | NA | TRBD2 | CASSTIQARSGSSIQYF | TGTGCCAGCAGTACGATACAAGCACGTAGCGGGAGTTCCATTCAGTACTTC
TRBJ1-2 | TRBV29-1 | few | NA | CSAEWGGARGYTF | TGCAGCGCCGAATGGGGGGGCGCGAGAGGCTACACCTTC
TRBJ2-2 | TRBV6-5 | few | NA | CASSYSGGTGELFF | TGTGCCAGCAGTTACTCAGGAGGAACCGGGGAGCTGTTTTTT
TRBJ2-7 | TRBV28 | NA | TRBD2 | CASTLGWGTSGSYEQYF | TGTGCCAGCACCCTAGGGTGGGGGACTAGCGGTTCCTACGAGCAGTACTTC
TRBJ2-1 | TRBV20-1 | many | TRBD2 | CSARDPSGSAHNEQFF | TGCAGTGCTAGAGACCCAAGCGGGAGTGCCCACAATGAGCAGTTCTTC
TRBJ2-7 | TRBV4-3 | few | NA | CASSLAGGTREQYF | TGCGCCAGCAGCCTGGCAGGGGGGACTCGCGAGCAGTACTTC
TRBJ2-2 | TRBV5-1 | NA | TRBD1 | CASSKQGADTGELFF | TGCGCCAGCAGCAAACAGGGGGCGGATACCGGGGAGCTGTTTTTT
TRBJ2-1 | TRBV29-1 | few | TRBD2 | CSLTSGSGYEQFF | TGCAGCCTTACTAGCGGGAGCGGCTATGAGCAGTTCTTC
TRBJ2-2 | TRBV7-9 | few | NA | CASTLGVANTGELFF | TGTGCCAGCACTTTAGGAGTCGCGAACACCGGGGAGCTGTTTTTT
TRBJ2-1 | TRBV4-1 | NA | NA | CASSQDPASQTYNEQFF | TGCGCCAGCAGCCAAGATCCAGCTAGCCAAACCTACAATGAGCAGTTCTTC
TRBJ2-7 | TRBV10-3 | NA | NA | CAISETRQGAASYEQYF | TGTGCCATCAGTGAGACGCGTCAGGGAGCAGCCTCCTACGAGCAGTACTTC
TRBJ2-5 | TRBV5-6 | few | NA | CASSLAGMRRETQYF | TGTGCCAGCAGCTTGGCGGGGATGCGCCGAGAGACCCAGTACTTC
TRBJ1-6 | TRBV2 | few | NA | CASTPLENSPLHF | TGTGCCAGCACTCCCCTGGAGAATTCACCCCTCCACTTT
TRBJ2-1 | TRBV11-2 | few | TRBD2 | CASSSAGTSGSKGNEQFF | TGTGCCAGCAGCTCGGCCGGGACTAGCGGGAGTAAGGGTAATGAGCAGTTCTTC
TRBJ1-4 | TRBV7-9 | few | NA | CASSLFGTDNEKLFF | TGTGCCAGCAGCTTATTCGGTACAGACAATGAAAAACTGTTTTTT
TRBJ1-1 | TRBV5-1 | few | NA | CASSFTPNLNTEAFF | TGCGCCAGCAGCTTTACTCCGAACCTGAACACTGAAGCTTTCTTT
TRBJ2-7 | TRBV7-9 | few | NA | CASSLAGTPLEQYF | TGTGCCAGCAGCTTAGCCGGAACACCGTTGGAGCAGTACTTC
TRBJ2-1 | TRBV20-1 | few | NA | CSARDPTAGLAGEQFF | TGCAGTGCTAGAGACCCAACTGCGGGGCTAGCTGGTGAGCAGTTCTTC
TRBJ1-1 | TRBV6-4 | few | NA | CASSDSQNTEAFF | TGTGCCAGCAGTGACTCCCAGAACACTGAAGCTTTCTTT
TRBJ2-7 | TRBV28 | NA | NA | CASSLPQLLWEQYF | TGTGCCAGCAGTTTACCTCAACTCCTTTGGGAGCAGTACTTC
TRBJ1-1 | TRBV5-5 | medium-sized | NA | CASSLDLGSNTEAFF | TGTGCCAGCAGCCTGGACCTGGGATCGAACACTGAAGCTTTCTTT
TRBJ2-2 | TRBV7-2 | few | NA | CASSLSALGGGGELFF | TGTGCCAGCAGCTTATCGGCCCTCGGAGGAGGCGGGGAGCTGTTTTTT
TRBJ2-1 | TRBV20-1 | NA | NA | CSARRGVATYNEQFF | TGCAGTGCTAGGAGGGGGGTGGCGACCTACAATGAGCAGTTCTTC
TRBJ1-5 | TRBV5-8 | NA | TRBD1 | CASSFGDRDYQPQHF | TGTGCCAGCAGCTTTGGGGACAGGGATTATCAGCCCCAGCATTTT
TRBJ2-6 | TRBV5-1 | NA | TRBD2 | CASSTSGRTGANVLTF | TGCGCCAGCTCGACTAGCGGGAGGACAGGGGCCAACGTCCTGACTTTC
TRBJ1-1 | TRBV5-1 | few | NA | CASSLEQGSEAFF | TGCGCCAGCAGCTTGGAACAGGGCTCTGAAGCTTTCTTT
TRBJ2-7 | TRBV7-8 | NA | TRBD2 | CASSLGSGRNYEQYF | TGTGCCAGCAGCTTAGGGAGCGGGAGGAACTACGAGCAGTACTTC
TRBJ2-1 | TRBV5-6 | NA | NA | CASSIGLVNEQFF | TGTGCCAGCAGCATTGGCCTGGTAAATGAGCAGTTCTTC
TRBJ1-1 | TRBV5-6 | NA | NA | CASSFSNVEAFF | TGTGCCAGCAGCTTCAGTAATGTGGAAGCTTTCTTT
TRBJ1-1 | TRBV10-1 | NA | NA | CASSDGHLSASNTEAFF | TGCGCCAGCAGTGATGGACACCTCTCGGCATCAAACACTGAAGCTTTCTTT
TRBJ2-5 | TRBV7-2 | NA | NA | CASSDDGETQYF | TGTGCCAGCAGCGACGATGGAGAGACCCAGTACTTC
TRBJ1-1 | TRBV29-1 | NA | NA | CSVERGNTEAFF | TGCAGCGTTGAAAGGGGGAACACTGAAGCTTTCTTT
TRBJ2-7 | TRBV28 | few | NA | CASSFAGRAPYEQYF | TGTGCCAGCAGTTTCGCGGGGCGTGCGCCCTACGAGCAGTACTTC
TRBJ2-5 | TRBV12-3/TRBV12-4 | NA | NA | CASGPTEETQYF | TGTGCCAGCGGGCCGACAGAAGAGACCCAGTACTTC
TRBJ2-2 | TRBV24-1 | NA | NA | CATSELMTGTGELFF | TGTGCCACCAGTGAGCTAATGACGGGCACCGGGGAGCTGTTTTTT
TRBJ2-1 | TRBV7-8 | NA | NA | CATYPPMGIVQFF | TGTGCCACCTATCCGCCGATGGGAATTGTGCAGTTCTTC
TRBJ1-1 | TRBV6-2/TRBV6-3 | NA | TRBD1 | CASSTVPGQGLNTEAFF | TGTGCCAGCAGCACTGTCCCGGGACAGGGGCTGAACACTGAAGCTTTCTTT
TRBJ2-1 | TRBV7-8 | NA | TRBD1 | CASRQGVYNEQFF | TGTGCCAGCAGACAGGGGGTCTACAATGAGCAGTTCTTC
TRBJ2-7 | TRBV11-2 | NA | TRBD1 | CASSPVGQTQREQYF | TGTGCCAGCAGCCCCGTGGGACAGACCCAGAGGGAGCAGTACTTC
TRBJ2-7 | TRBV7-6 | once | TRBD1 | CASSARDRGMYEQYF | TGTGCCAGCAGCGCCCGGGACAGGGGGATGTACGAGCAGTACTTC
TRBJ2-5 | TRBV10-3 | many | TRBD2 | CAISVGGRAPTQETQYF | TGTGCCATCAGTGTAGGCGGGAGGGCCCCCACACAAGAGACCCAGTACTTC
TRBJ2-3 | TRBV12-3/TRBV12-4 | many | NA | CASRKVGTDTQYF | TGTGCCAGCAGGAAGGTTGGGACAGATACGCAGTATTTT
TRBJ2-3 | TRBV5-1 | NA | TRBD2 | CASSSSGRTDTQYF | TGCGCCAGCAGCTCTAGCGGGAGGACAGATACGCAGTATTTT
TRBJ2-1 | TRBV9 | few | TRBD2 | CASSVGPGAGNEQFF | TGTGCCAGCAGCGTAGGTCCGGGAGCGGGAAATGAGCAGTTCTTC
TRBJ1-2 | TRBV5-4 | NA | TRBD1 | CASRPAGQAAYGYTF | TGTGCCAGCAGACCGGCGGGACAGGCTGCCTATGGCTACACCTTC